The rows below give T cell receptor beta chains drawn from one sample of a study of CD4 and CD8 cells across lung adenocarcinoma regions. One entry per CDR3 protein, called by TCRdb with MiXCR from the PCR reads. There are 9,000 to 15,000 distinct CDR3 sequences in the sample; 53% occur only once, and 33% lies in the top ten. Input material: CD8+ T cells from the center of a lung tumor. These TCRs come from a female donor with lung adenocarcinoma. The CD4 and CD8 labels of this study may be unreliable. Each CDR3 is given with its conserved first and last residue. D genes are given only for firm matches. Some rows mark clone size as missing; the rest say once, few, many or name a class of expanded clone.

d_gene,abundance,j_gene,v_gene,CDR3nt,CDR3aa
TRBD1,medium-sized,TRBJ2-5,TRBV27,TGTGCCAGCAGTTTGTTACGAGGGTTGCAGGGGGCAGAGACCCAGTACTTC,CASSLLRGLQGAETQYF
-,once,TRBJ2-1,TRBV7-2,TGTGCCAGCAGCTTAGACCCTCCCTTTTCGTCCTACGATAAGCAGTTTTTC,CASSLDPPFSSYDKQFF
-,many,TRBJ2-7,TRBV6-1,TGTGCCAGCAGTGACATGGGTATTGAAGGCTACGAGCAGTACTTC,CASSDMGIEGYEQYF
TRBD2,-,TRBJ2-5,TRBV6-1,TGTGCCAGCAGACCCAGCGGGGGAGAGACCCAGTACTTC,CASRPSGGETQYF
-,-,TRBJ2-5,TRBV10-3,TGTGCCATCAGTGACGACCGGGGTCTGCGGGAGACCCAGTACTTC,CAISDDRGLRETQYF
TRBD1,few,TRBJ2-7,TRBV7-2,TGTGCCAGCAGCTTAGGCACCGGGACAGGGGGACACGAGCAGTACTTC,CASSLGTGTGGHEQYF
-,-,TRBJ2-1,TRBV4-1,TGCGCCAGCAGCCAAGTTACTGGGGACAATGAGCAGTTCTTC,CASSQVTGDNEQFF
-,few,TRBJ2-5,TRBV11-2,TGTGCCAGCAGCTCGTGGGAGACCCAGTACTTC,CASSSWETQYF
TRBD2,-,TRBJ2-1,TRBV27,TGTGCCAGCAGTCTCCAACTAGCGGGAGTTAGTGAGCAGTTCTTC,CASSLQLAGVSEQFF
TRBD1,-,TRBJ2-2,TRBV10-3,TGTGCCACCGCGGACAGGGTGGACACCGGGGAGCTGTTTTTT,CATADRVDTGELFF
TRBD1,-,TRBJ1-2,TRBV7-2,TGTGCCAGCAGCTTAGTCGGACAGGCGGATGGCTACACCTTC,CASSLVGQADGYTF
-,once,TRBJ2-5,TRBV10-2,TGCGCCAGCAGCCCTAGGGTTCCCCGGGGCCAAGAGACCCAGTACTTC,CASSPRVPRGQETQYF
TRBD2,-,TRBJ2-1,TRBV6-1,TGTGCCAGCAAGGTGACTAGCGGGAGCGAAAAGCAGTTCTTC,CASKVTSGSEKQFF
TRBD2,few,TRBJ2-7,TRBV6-1,TGTGCCAGCAGTGAAGGGCCCCTGACTAGCGGCTACGAGCAGTACTTC,CASSEGPLTSGYEQYF
-,few,TRBJ2-3,TRBV12-3/TRBV12-4,TGTGCCAGCAGTTTACGGGGAAGCACAGATACGCAGTATTTT,CASSLRGSTDTQYF
TRBD1,once,TRBJ1-2,TRBV6-1,TGTGCCAGCAGTGCGACAGGGGGCGCGTATGGCTACACCTTC,CASSATGGAYGYTF
-,-,TRBJ2-4,TRBV6-1,TGTGCCAGCCTTCAAGGGACAAACGTGCAGTACTTT,CASLQGTNVQYF
-,-,TRBJ2-5,TRBV6-1,TGTGCCAGCAGTGGCCGGGACCCAGATACGCAGTACTTC,CASSGRDPDTQYF
-,many,TRBJ2-5,TRBV7-6,TGTGCCAGCAGCTTGAGGTCTGATGGAGAGACCCAGTACTTC,CASSLRSDGETQYF
-,once,TRBJ2-3,TRBV7-2,TGTGCCAGCAGCTTAGCGGGTCACTTCGGGCGATCTAGCACAGATACGCAGTATTTT,CASSLAGHFGRSSTDTQYF
-,-,TRBJ1-1,TRBV27,TGTGCCAGCAGTTTATCGTGGGGGGGAGGCACGAACACTGAAGCTTTCTTT,CASSLSWGGGTNTEAFF
TRBD1,-,TRBJ2-2,TRBV24-1,TGTGCCACCAGTGATCGTGGGACAGGGGGCACCGGGGAGCTGTTTTTT,CATSDRGTGGTGELFF
TRBD2,-,TRBJ2-3,TRBV6-4,TGTGCCAGCAGTGAGAGGGCTAGCGGGGACTCGGATACGCAGTATTTT,CASSERASGDSDTQYF
-,-,TRBJ2-7,TRBV27,TGTGCCAGCAGTTTCCGGGCCTCCTCCTCCGAGCAGTACTTC,CASSFRASSSEQYF
-,medium-sized,TRBJ2-4,TRBV6-1,TGTGCCAGCAGTGAAGGAGGGGGGTGGGACATTCAGTACTTC,CASSEGGGWDIQYF
-,-,TRBJ2-2,TRBV9,TGTGCCAGCAGCGTAACGCCGCCAGGGAACACCGGGGAGCTGTTTTTT,CASSVTPPGNTGELFF
TRBD1,-,TRBJ2-5,TRBV11-2,TGTGCCAGCAGTAACAGGGGCCGTGACCAAGACATCCAGTACTTC,CASSNRGRDQDIQYF
-,-,TRBJ2-5,TRBV11-2,TGTGCCAGCAGCTTAGAACGGGAGACCCAGTACTTC,CASSLERETQYF
TRBD1,medium-sized,TRBJ1-1,TRBV6-1,TGTGCCAGCAATACGGGACAGATATTGAACACTGAAGCTTTCTTT,CASNTGQILNTEAFF
-,-,TRBJ2-3,TRBV6-1,TGTGCCACCAGCGGTAGCACAGATACGCAGTATTTT,CATSGSTDTQYF
-,-,TRBJ2-4,TRBV6-5,TGTGCCAGCAGTTCGCCAGGGTGCCGCCAAAACACTCAGTACTTC,CASSSPGCRQNTQYF
TRBD1,few,TRBJ2-1,TRBV6-5,TGTGCCAGCAGTAACATTGGACAGGGAGCCTACAATGAGCAGTTCTTC,CASSNIGQGAYNEQFF
-,-,TRBJ2-7,TRBV10-3,TGTGCGGGGGGACTGGAGCAGTACTTC,CAGGLEQYF
TRBD1,-,TRBJ1-1,TRBV6-5,TGTGCCAGCAGTTCCCCGGGACAGGGTGGGAACACTGAAGCTTTCTTT,CASSSPGQGGNTEAFF